This T cell receptor (beta chain) is from a study of T cell responses to AZD1222 COVID-19 vaccine. Study-wide findings and caveats: The CD4 TCRs associated with vaccination extended across spike and predominated at 160-218 and 743-854. Targets within unmutated variant regions were reportedly found for nearly half of spike-specific TCRs.

The analysis combined second doses at about 4 or about 12 weeks. Sequencing used immunoSEQ multiplex PCR; TCRdb keeps in-frame clones, though not all of them. The table has tens of thousands of clones, about 85% seen once. This clone has a single count. The target antigen is unknown. Here the sequenced sample was peripheral blood, taken 28 days after the second AZD1222 dose. This receptor was taken from an adult who received the AZD1222 COVID-19 vaccine.

CDR3 DNA: TGTGCCAGCAGGGATTCAACCCTCTCTGGGGCCAACGTCCTGACTTTC. It translates to CASRDSTLSGANVLTF. The chain recombines TRBV2 with TRBJ2-6; D is uncertain. CDR1 is SNHLY and CDR2 is FYNNEI in the germline V gene. The CDR3 has 16 amino acids. Trimming cost V 6 bases and J 0 bases, with 12 bases left between them.